Listed here are 5 T cell receptor beta chains from one sample, sequenced in a study of CD8+ T cells in alopecia areata. Researchers sorted pooled cutaneous lymph node cells on the basis of CD4, CD8alpha, NKG2D, NKG2ACE and other markers. The sequencing template was cDNA reverse transcribed from extracted RNA. This table comes from immunoSEQ multiplex PCR, and its TCRdb copy is limited to in-frame clones, with some not included. The table records about 9,000 clones without singletons, the ten largest covering around 20%. Input material: CD8+ T cells sorted from a lymph node. These receptors all come from a C3H/HeJ mouse with alopecia areata. Strain MHC haplotype: H2-k.

This clone was detected only a few times. Genes and germline come from the mouse. The read gets to within 4 residues of the CDR3 end, and the germline J gene fills in the rest. The genes are TRBV19 and TRBJ2-1; TRBD1 might be the D (6 bases). Per the germline V gene, CDR1 is FNHDT and CDR2 is SITEND (reference sequence). Trimming stripped 1 base from V and 3 bases from J, with 8 bases between. CDR3 length: 14 residues. The chain's CDR3 is CASSIRGFYAEQFF. The sequenced CDR3 bases are TGTGCCAGCAGTATAAGGGGGTTCTATGCT.

This clone showed up many times. Here the gene names and germline are mouse. From the germline J gene comes the end of the CDR3, since the read stops 4 residues before it. The chain has TRBV31 and TRBJ2-1, with TRBD2 matching 7 bases. Looked up from germline, CDR1 is GKSSPN and CDR2 is SITVG. The V and J ends lost 0 bases and 4 bases, in that order; junction bases with no gene match: 3. This CDR3 region has 14 residues. The DNA read from the CDR3 is TGTGCCTGGAGTCTAGACTGGGTTTATGCT. This translates into CAWSLDWVYA. The CDR3 as a whole reads CAWSLDWVYAEQFF.

At least ten counts were recorded for this clone. Gene names are the mouse ones. The read falls 4 residues short of the CDR3 end, and the missing part is taken from the germline J gene. The chain links TRBV13-3 to TRBJ1-1, with TRBD1 as a possible D gene (6 bases). Germline V gives CDR1 NNHDY, CDR2 SYVADS. The CDR3 runs 14 residues. V was trimmed by 2 bases and J by 3 bases, leaving 11 bases between them. CDR3 protein: CASSERGTDTEVFF. CDR3 DNA (partial): TGTGCCAGCAGTGAAAGGGGGACGGACACA.

This clone was counted a few times. Gene names denote mouse genes. The read ends 4 residues before the CDR3 terminus; that terminus is restored from the germline J gene. The chain carries TRBV31 and TRBJ2-1, with D tentatively TRBD1 (6 bases). V dropped 1 base and J dropped 0 bases, with 10 bases sitting between them. The CDR3 runs to 15 residues. CDR1 and CDR2 (germline): GKSSPN, SITVG. Partial CDR3 DNA: TGTGCCTGGAGTCCCCTGACAGGTAACTATGCT. Translated: CAWSPLTGNYA. Given in full, the CDR3 is CAWSPLTGNYAEQFF.

The sample holds many counts of this clone. Genes here carry mouse names. Read data end 4 residues before the CDR3 end; the end is taken from the germline J gene. This chain uses TRBV13-2 with TRBJ1-2, with 8 bases aligning to TRBD1. The length of the CDR3 is 13 residues. Germline V gene lookup returns CDR1 NNHNN and CDR2 SYGAGS (reference sequence). With 5 bases clipped from V and 0 bases from J, the junction kept 0 bases outside the gene matches. The chain's CDR3 is CASGQGANSDYTF. The CDR3 bases that were read are TGTGCCAGCGGACAGGGGGCAAACTCC.